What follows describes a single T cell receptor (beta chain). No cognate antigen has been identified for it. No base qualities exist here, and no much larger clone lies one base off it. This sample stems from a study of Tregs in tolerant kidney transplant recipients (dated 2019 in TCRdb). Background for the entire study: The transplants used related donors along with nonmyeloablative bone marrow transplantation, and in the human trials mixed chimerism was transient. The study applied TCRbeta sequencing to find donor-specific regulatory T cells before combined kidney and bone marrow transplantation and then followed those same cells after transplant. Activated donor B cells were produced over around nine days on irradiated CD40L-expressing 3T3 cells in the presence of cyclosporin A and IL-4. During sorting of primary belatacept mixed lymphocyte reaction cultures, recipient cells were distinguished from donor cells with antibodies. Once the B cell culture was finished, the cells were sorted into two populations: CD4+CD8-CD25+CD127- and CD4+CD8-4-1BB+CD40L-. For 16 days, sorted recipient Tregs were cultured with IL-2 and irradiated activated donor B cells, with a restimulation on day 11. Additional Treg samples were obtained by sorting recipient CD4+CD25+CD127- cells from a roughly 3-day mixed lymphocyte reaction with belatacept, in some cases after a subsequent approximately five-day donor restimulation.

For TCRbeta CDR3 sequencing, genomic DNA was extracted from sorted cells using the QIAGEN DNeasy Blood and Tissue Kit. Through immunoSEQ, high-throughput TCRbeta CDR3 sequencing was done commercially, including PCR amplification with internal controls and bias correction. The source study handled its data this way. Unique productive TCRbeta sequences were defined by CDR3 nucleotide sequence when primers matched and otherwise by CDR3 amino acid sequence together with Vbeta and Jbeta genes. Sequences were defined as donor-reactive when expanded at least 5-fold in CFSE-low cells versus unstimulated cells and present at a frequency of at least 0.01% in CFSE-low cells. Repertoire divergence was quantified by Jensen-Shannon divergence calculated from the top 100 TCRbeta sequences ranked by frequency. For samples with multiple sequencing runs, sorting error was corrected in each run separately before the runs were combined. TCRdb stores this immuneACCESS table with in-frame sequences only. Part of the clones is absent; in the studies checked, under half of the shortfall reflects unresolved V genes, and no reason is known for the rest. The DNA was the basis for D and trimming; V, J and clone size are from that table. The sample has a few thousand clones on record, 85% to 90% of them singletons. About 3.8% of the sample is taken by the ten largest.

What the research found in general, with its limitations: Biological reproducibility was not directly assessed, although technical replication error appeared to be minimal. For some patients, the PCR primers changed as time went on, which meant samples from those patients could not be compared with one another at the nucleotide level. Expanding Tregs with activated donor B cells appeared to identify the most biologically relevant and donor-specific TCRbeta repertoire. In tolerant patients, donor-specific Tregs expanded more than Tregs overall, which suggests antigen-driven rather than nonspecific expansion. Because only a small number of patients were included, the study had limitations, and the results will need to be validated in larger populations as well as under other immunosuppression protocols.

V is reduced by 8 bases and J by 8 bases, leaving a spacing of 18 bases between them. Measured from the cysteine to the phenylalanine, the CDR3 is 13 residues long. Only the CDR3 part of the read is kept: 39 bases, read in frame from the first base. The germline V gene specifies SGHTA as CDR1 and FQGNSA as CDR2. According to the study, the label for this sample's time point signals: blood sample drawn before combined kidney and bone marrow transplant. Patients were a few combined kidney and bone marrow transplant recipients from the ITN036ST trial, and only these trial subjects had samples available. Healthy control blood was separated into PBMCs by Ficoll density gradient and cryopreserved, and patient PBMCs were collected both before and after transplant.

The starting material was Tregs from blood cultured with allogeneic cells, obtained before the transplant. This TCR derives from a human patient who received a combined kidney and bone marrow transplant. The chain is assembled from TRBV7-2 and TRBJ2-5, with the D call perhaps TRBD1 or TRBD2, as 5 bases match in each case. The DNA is TGTGCCAGCGTACCCGGGACCCCCGGCACCCAGTACTTC. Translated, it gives CASVPGTPGTQYF.